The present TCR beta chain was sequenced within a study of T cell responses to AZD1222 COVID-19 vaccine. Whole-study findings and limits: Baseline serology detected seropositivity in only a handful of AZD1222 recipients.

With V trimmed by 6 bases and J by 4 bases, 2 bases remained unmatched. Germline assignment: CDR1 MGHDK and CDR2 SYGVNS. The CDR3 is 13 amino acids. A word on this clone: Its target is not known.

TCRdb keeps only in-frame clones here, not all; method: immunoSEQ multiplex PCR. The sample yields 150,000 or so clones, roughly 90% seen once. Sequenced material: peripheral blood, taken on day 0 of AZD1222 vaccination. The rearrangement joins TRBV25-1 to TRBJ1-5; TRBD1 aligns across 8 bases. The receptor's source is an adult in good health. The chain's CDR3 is CASRGQGNQPQHF. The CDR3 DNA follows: TGTGCCAGCAGAGGACAGGGAAATCAGCCCCAGCATTTT.